The present T cell receptor (beta chain) was sequenced within a study of CD8+CD57+ T cells in acquired aplastic anemia. About the research overall: Each DNA sample taken from sorted CD4+ and CD8+ cells came to 3 to 4 ug on average. Study observations and caveats: The study identified around 28 CD8+ CDR3 sequences shared by patients and controls.

On this clonotype itself: Its antigen remains unidentified.

Researchers used genomic DNA as the template to profile TCR beta VDJ and CDR3. MiXCR, run by TCRdb on the reads, gives a single entry per CDR3 protein. The sample holds about 98,000 distinct CDR3 sequences, about 66% seen once. This CDR3 contains 14 residues. Germline values: CDR1 KGHDR, CDR2 SFDVKD. Trimming left V 5 bases short and J 4 bases short, with 13 bases between. Patients selected for sequencing had displayed CD8+CD57+ cell expansion by flow cytometry. No therapy was given to patients before blood sampling. Sequencing input: sorted CD4+, CD8+, or CD8+CD57+ T cells (not recorded which) from PBMCs. V gene TRBV24-1 combines with J gene TRBJ1-2, with D possibly matching TRBD1 (5 bases). The clonotype originates from a human donor with aplastic anemia. CDR3 nucleotides: TGTGCCACCAGTGCCGCCGGGGGGTTCTATGGCTACACCTTC. It codes for CATSAAGGFYGYTF.